The 10 T cell receptor beta chains listed next were all sequenced from one sample in a study of blood T cell repertoires in COVID-19 (dated by TCRdb to 2020 to 2021). Library preparation was by the immunoSEQ multiplex PCR assay. TCRdb retrieved this table from immuneACCESS and kept in-frame rearrangements only. Not all clones are present; in checked studies, unresolved V genes account for under half, and no reason is known for the remainder. In this sample the table shows hundreds of thousands of clones, roughly 87% of which occur a single time. The ten biggest clones cover 2.5% to 3% of the sample. The source material was PBMCs or T cells enriched from blood (not recorded which). All receptors derive from a woman in her twenties or thirties who had recovered from COVID-19.

This chain uses TRBV5-1 with TRBJ2-7; TRBD1 matches 12 bases. Germline CDR1 SGHRS, CDR2 YFSETQ. The junction had 9 bases not matched to a gene; V was cut back by 5 bases and J by 3 bases. CDR3 length: 16 amino acids. CDR3 coding DNA: TGCGCCAGCAGGGAGGGGACAGGGGGCAAGAGCTACGAGCAGTACTTC. Its protein product is CASREGTGGKSYEQYF.

The CDR3 bases are TGTGCCAGCAGCGCGAAAAGGGACAGGGAAGGGATCTATGGCTACACCTTC. This encodes CASSAKRDREGIYGYTF. The chain carries TRBV5-5 and TRBJ1-2, with 9 bases fitting TRBD1. The CDR3 runs 17 residues. Germline V CDR1 and CDR2: SGHKS, YYEKEE (reference sequence). V was clipped by 4 bases and J by 4 bases; unmatched bases: 14.

The chain employs TRBV20-1 and TRBJ2-5; 7 bases align to TRBD1. Germline values: CDR1 DFQATT, CDR2 SNEGSKA (reference sequence). This CDR3 has 13 amino acids. The V segment lost 3 bases and the J segment 5 bases; nucleotides outside the gene matches: 6. The CDR3 nucleotides read TGCAGTGCTAGTTTAGGGGGCGCCGAGACCCAGTACTTC. This codes for CSASLGGAETQYF.

V and J are TRBV7-9 and TRBJ2-7, with 13 bases fitting TRBD2. The junction had 5 bases not matched to a gene; V was cut back by 6 bases and J by 3 bases. From germline, CDR1 is SEHNR and CDR2 FQNEAQ (reference sequence). The CDR3 is 15 amino acids. The CDR3 is CASSTGTSGIYEQYF. CDR3 DNA sequence: TGTGCCAGCAGTACCGGGACTAGCGGGATCTACGAGCAGTACTTC.

V usage is TRBV3-1 (or the pseudogene TRBV3-2) and J usage is TRBJ2-5, with 9 bases matching TRBD2. The V gene's germline CDR1 is LGHDT and CDR2 YNNKEL (reference sequence). This CDR3 region has 13 residues. The V and J ends lost 7 bases and 3 bases, in that order; junction bases with no gene match: 3. The CDR3 protein is CASKRLAEETQYF. Written as DNA, the CDR3 is TGTGCCAGCAAGAGACTAGCGGAAGAGACCCAGTACTTC.

V usage is TRBV25-1 and J usage is TRBJ2-7; 11 bases are a match to TRBD1. From germline, CDR1 is MGHDK and CDR2 SYGVNS. The V segment lost 4 bases and the J segment 4 bases; nucleotides outside the gene matches: 3. This CDR3 spans 14 amino acids. The CDR3 region has the DNA TGTGCCAGCAGTGGGGACAGGGGGGAGTACGAGCAGTACTTC. It encodes CASSGDRGEYEQYF.

On this clone: Other nucleotide sequences in the sample specify the same CDR3. The chain couples TRBV19 to TRBJ1-2, with D perhaps TRBD1 (5 bases). The CDR3 has 13 residues. V was shortened by 1 base and J by 4 bases, with 7 bases between the two germline ends. Germline V lookup: CDR1 LNHDA, CDR2 SQIVND (reference sequence). The chain's CDR3 is CASSIGQGYGYTF. In DNA, the CDR3 is TGTGCCAGTAGTATAGGGCAGGGCTATGGCTACACCTTC.

This chain connects TRBV5-6 to TRBJ2-5; TRBD2 agrees at 15 bases. Germline assignment: CDR1 SGHDT and CDR2 YYEEEE. The CDR3 extends over 15 amino acids. Trimming cost V 7 bases and J 6 bases; bases outside gene matches: 7. Written as DNA, the CDR3 is TGTGCCAGCGGTGGGACTAGCGGGGGGCGAAAGACCCAGTACTTC. Residues: CASGGTSGGRKTQYF. Complete variable domain (other parts from reference TRBV5-6 and TRBJ2-5): DAGVTQSPTHLIKTRGQQVTLRCSPKSGHDTVSWYQQALGQGPQFIFQYYEEEERQRGNFPDRFSGHQFPNYSSELNVNALLLGDSALYLCASGGTSGGRKTQYFGPGTRLLVL.

J is TRBJ1-2 and V is TRBV6-1; no firm D call. Trimming removed 0 bases from V and 4 bases from J, with 9 bases in between. The germline V gene has CDR1 MNHNS and CDR2 SASEGT. This CDR3 is 14 amino acids long. The CDR3 sequence: CASSEASFTYGYTF. In DNA, the CDR3 is TGTGCCAGCAGTGAAGCCAGTTTTACCTATGGCTACACCTTC.

The J gene is TRBJ2-1, the V gene TRBV4-2; 10 bases match TRBD1. CDR3 length equals 16 residues. Germline assignment: CDR1 LGHNA and CDR2 YNFKEQ. V shed 0 bases and J 6 bases; nucleotides not matched to a gene: 5. CDR3 in DNA: TGTGCCAGCAGCCAAGATAGACAGGGGGCCGGCAATGAGCAGTTCTTC. This encodes CASSQDRQGAGNEQFF.